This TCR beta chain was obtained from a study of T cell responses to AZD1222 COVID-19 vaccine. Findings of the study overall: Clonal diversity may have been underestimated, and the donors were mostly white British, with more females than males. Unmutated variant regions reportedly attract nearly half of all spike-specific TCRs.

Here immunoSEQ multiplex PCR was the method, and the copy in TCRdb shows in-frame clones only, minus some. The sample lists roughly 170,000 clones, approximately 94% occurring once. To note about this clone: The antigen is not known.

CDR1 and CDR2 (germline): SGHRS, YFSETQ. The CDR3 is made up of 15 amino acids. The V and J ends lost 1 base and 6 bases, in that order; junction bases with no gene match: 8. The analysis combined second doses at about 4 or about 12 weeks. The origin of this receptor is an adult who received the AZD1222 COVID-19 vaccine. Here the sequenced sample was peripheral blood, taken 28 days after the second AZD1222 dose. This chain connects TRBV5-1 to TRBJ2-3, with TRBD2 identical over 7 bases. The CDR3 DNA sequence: TGCGCCAGCAGCTTGAGTGGGGGGGTGGTGGATACGCAGTATTTT. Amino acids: CASSLSGGVVDTQYF.